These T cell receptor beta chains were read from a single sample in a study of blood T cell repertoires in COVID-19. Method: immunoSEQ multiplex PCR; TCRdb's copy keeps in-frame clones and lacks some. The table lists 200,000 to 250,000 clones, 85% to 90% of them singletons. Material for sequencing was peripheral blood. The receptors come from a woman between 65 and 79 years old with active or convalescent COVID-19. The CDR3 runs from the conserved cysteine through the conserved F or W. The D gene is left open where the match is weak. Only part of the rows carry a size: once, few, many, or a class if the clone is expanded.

cdr3_aa: CASSQASGTTDGYTF
cdr3_nt: TGCGCCAGCAGCCAAGCGAGTGGGACAACCGATGGCTACACCTTC
d_call: NA
clone_size: NA
v_call: TRBV4-3
j_call: TRBJ1-2

cdr3_aa: CASSSPVGGGYTF
cdr3_nt: TGTGCCAGCAGCTCTCCCGTGGGGGGTGGCTACACCTTC
d_call: NA
clone_size: NA
v_call: TRBV7-9
j_call: TRBJ1-2

cdr3_aa: CASSRGLAGEFSYEQYF
cdr3_nt: TGCGCCAGCAGCCGAGGGCTTGCGGGGGAATTCTCCTACGAGCAGTACTTC
d_call: TRBD2
clone_size: NA
v_call: TRBV5-1
j_call: TRBJ2-7

cdr3_aa: CASSPLAGGRDTQYF
cdr3_nt: TGTGCCAGCAGCCCACTCGCGGGGGGCAGAGATACGCAGTATTTT
d_call: TRBD2
clone_size: NA
v_call: TRBV7-2
j_call: TRBJ2-3

cdr3_aa: CASSEGVLRGVYTEAFF
cdr3_nt: TGTGCCAGCAGTGAGGGAGTGCTCAGGGGAGTTTACACTGAAGCTTTCTTT
d_call: NA
clone_size: NA
v_call: TRBV2
j_call: TRBJ1-1

cdr3_aa: CASRHSGGLGETQYF
cdr3_nt: TGTGCCAGCAGACATAGCGGGGGCCTGGGGGAGACCCAGTACTTC
d_call: TRBD2
clone_size: NA
v_call: TRBV11-2
j_call: TRBJ2-5

cdr3_aa: CASSEARSVTEAFF
cdr3_nt: TGCGCCAGCAGTGAAGCCCGGTCGGTCACTGAAGCTTTCTTT
d_call: NA
clone_size: NA
v_call: TRBV10-1
j_call: TRBJ1-1

cdr3_aa: CSARSTGEAFF
cdr3_nt: TGCAGTGCTAGATCGACAGGTGAAGCTTTCTTT
d_call: NA
clone_size: NA
v_call: TRBV20-1
j_call: TRBJ1-1

cdr3_aa: CASSIVGQPDQPQHF
cdr3_nt: TGTGCCAGTAGTATAGTGGGACAGCCCGATCAGCCCCAGCATTTT
d_call: TRBD1
clone_size: once
v_call: TRBV19
j_call: TRBJ1-5

cdr3_aa: CASSSATVEAFF
cdr3_nt: TGTGCCAGTAGTTCCGCGACAGTTGAAGCTTTCTTT
d_call: NA
clone_size: NA
v_call: TRBV19
j_call: TRBJ1-1

cdr3_aa: CASRDREEEGYTF
cdr3_nt: TGCGCCAGCAGGGACAGGGAAGAGGAAGGCTACACCTTC
d_call: TRBD1
clone_size: NA
v_call: TRBV5-1
j_call: TRBJ1-2

cdr3_aa: CASSLGLAGGNYLETQYF
cdr3_nt: TGTGCCAGCAGCTTAGGCTTGGCGGGGGGAAATTACCTGGAGACCCAGTACTTC
d_call: TRBD2
clone_size: NA
v_call: TRBV7-2
j_call: TRBJ2-5